This TCR beta chain derives from a study of blood T cells in healthy people across ages. Trimming at V came to 3 bases and at J to 4 bases, leaving 5 bases not matched to a gene. Germline CDR1 is SNHLY and CDR2 is FYNNEI. The CDR3 loop spans 14 amino acids. In this sample, this clonotype turned up a few times. The target antigen is unknown. General study results and limits: The lack of PBMC sorting stopped any conclusive naive versus antigen-experienced comparison. Naive T cell percentage strongly correlated with TCR beta diversity.

Primed by a sample-barcoded 5' primer and a J-beta primer mix, a second PCR proceeded for roughly 6 to 12 cycles. TCRdb itself ran the 5' RACE reads through MiXCR, one entry per CDR3 protein. The data contain 800,000 to 1,000,000 distinct CDR3 sequences, 45% to 50% of them singletons. A minimum of 5 micrograms of total RNA was extracted per sample. Sequenced material: blood. The rearrangement joins TRBV2 to TRBJ2-7; 8 positions agree with TRBD2. The source is a man younger than 45 in good health. The chain's CDR3 is CASSEERGRYEQYF. Here the CDR3 DNA reads TGTGCCAGCAGTGAGGAGCGGGGGAGATACGAGCAGTACTTC.